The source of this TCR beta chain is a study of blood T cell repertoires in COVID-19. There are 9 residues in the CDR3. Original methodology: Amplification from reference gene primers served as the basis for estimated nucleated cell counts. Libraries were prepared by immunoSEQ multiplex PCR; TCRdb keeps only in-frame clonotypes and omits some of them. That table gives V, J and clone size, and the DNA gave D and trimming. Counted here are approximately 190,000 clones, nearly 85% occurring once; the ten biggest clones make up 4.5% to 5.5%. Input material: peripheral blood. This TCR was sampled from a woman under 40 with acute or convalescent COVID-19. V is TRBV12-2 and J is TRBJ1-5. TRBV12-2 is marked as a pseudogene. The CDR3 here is CATTTAQHF. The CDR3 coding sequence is TGTGCGACTACTACGGCCCAGCATTTT.